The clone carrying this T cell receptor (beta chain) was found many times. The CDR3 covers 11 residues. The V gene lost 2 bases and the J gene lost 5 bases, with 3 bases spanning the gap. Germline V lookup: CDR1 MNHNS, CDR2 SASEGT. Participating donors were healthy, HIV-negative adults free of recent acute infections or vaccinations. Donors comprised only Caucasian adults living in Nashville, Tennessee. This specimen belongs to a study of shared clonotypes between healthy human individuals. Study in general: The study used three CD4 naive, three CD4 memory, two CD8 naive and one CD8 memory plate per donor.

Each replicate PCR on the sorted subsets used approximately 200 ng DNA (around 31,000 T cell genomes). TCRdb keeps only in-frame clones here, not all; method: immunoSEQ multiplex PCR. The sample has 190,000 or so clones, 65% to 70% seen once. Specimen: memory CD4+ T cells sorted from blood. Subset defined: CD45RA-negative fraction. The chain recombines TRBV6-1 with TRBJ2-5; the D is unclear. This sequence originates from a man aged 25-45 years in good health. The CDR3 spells CASSEPETQYF. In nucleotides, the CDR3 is TGTGCCAGCAGTGAACCGGAGACCCAGTACTTC.